One sample yielded the 6 T cell receptor beta chains listed below, sequenced in a study of cytomegalovirus exposure and HLA in healthy donors. The PCR used 60 Vbeta and 13 Jbeta primers. Sequenced by immunoSEQ multiplex PCR; TCRdb stores in-frame clones only, minus some. The clone table shows around 25,000 clones, with the ten largest holding 15% to 20%. Source material: PBMCs. These receptors all come from a male donor in good health and CMV-seropositive.

V is TRBV6-1 and J is TRBJ1-1, with no clear D. This CDR3 is 12 amino acids long. Germline-derived CDR1 and CDR2 are MNHNS and SASEGT. The V gene lost 8 bases and the J gene lost 1 base, with 8 bases spanning the gap. CDR3 DNA sequence: TGTGCCAGCGAGGACTGGAACACTGAAGCTTTCTTT. Protein: CASEDWNTEAFF.

The chain has TRBV18 and TRBJ1-4; TRBD1 matches at 7 bases. Trimming at V came to 8 bases and at J to 7 bases, leaving 7 bases not matched to a gene. Germline-derived CDR1 and CDR2 are KGHSH and LQKENI. The CDR3 runs to 13 residues. CDR3 residues: CASKGQASEKLFF. In nucleotides, the CDR3 is TGTGCCAGCAAAGGACAGGCGAGTGAAAAACTGTTTTTT.

The gene calls are TRBV6-1 and TRBJ2-5; D is unclear. This CDR3 has 13 residues. The V and J ends lost 4 bases and 1 base respectively, with 7 bases between them. From germline, CDR1 is MNHNS and CDR2 SASEGT. CDR3 loop: CASSGNSQETQYF. The CDR3, as DNA: TGTGCCAGCAGTGGAAACAGCCAAGAGACCCAGTACTTC.

Concerning this clone itself: One junction end disagrees with the germline gene, perhaps due to a read error. The rearrangement links TRBV18 to TRBJ1-1, with D possibly being TRBD1 (5 bases). The CDR3 covers 14 residues. Looked up from germline, CDR1 is KGHSH and CDR2 is LQKENI. In nucleotides, the CDR3 is TGTGCCAGCTCACCACCGTCAGGGAACCCTGAAGCTTTCTTT. As protein: CASSPPSGNPEAFF.

V gene TRBV7-2 combines with J gene TRBJ1-2, with a weak D call TRBD1 (6 bases). Germline V CDR1 and CDR2: SGHTA, FQGNSA. This CDR3 is built from 14 residues. V was shortened by 5 bases and J by 2 bases, with 12 bases between the two germline ends. The CDR3 region has the DNA TGTGCCAGCAGCCACCCAGGGGTGAACTATGGCTACACCTTC. Translation: CASSHPGVNYGYTF.

The rearrangement uses TRBV9 and TRBJ2-1, with D tentatively TRBD2 (5 bases). The CDR3 sequence is 14 residues long. The V gene lost 0 bases and the J gene lost 9 bases, with 13 bases spanning the gap. CDR1 and CDR2 from the germline V gene are SGDLS and YYNGEE. The CDR3 reads CASSVVLGVGEQFF. CDR3 DNA sequence: TGTGCCAGCAGCGTAGTTCTCGGGGTTGGTGAGCAGTTCTTC.